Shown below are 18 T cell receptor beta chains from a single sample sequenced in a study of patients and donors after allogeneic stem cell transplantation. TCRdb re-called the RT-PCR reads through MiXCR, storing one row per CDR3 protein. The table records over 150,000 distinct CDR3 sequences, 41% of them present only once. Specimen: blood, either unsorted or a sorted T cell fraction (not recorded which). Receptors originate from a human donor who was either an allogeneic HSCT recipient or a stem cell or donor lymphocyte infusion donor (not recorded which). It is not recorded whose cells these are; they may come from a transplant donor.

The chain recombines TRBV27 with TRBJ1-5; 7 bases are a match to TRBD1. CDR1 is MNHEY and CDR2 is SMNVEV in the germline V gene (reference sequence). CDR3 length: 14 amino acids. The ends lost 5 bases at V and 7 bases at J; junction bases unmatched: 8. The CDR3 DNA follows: TGTGCCAGCAGTCCGCGGGACAGTTCGCAGCCCCAGCATTTT. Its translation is CASSPRDSSQPQHF.

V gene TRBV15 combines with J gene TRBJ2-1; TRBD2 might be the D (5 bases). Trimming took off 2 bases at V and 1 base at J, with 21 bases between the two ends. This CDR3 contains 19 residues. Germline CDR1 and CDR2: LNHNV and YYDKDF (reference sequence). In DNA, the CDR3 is TGTGCCACCAGCAGATACGAAGGGTCGATAGCGAGTTCCTACAATGAGCAGTTCTTC. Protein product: CATSRYEGSIASSYNEQFF.

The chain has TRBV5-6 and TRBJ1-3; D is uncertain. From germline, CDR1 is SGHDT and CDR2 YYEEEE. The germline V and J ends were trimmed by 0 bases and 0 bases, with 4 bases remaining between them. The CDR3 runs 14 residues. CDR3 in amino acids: CASSLVRSGNTIYF. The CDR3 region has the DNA TGTGCCAGCAGCTTGGTACGCTCTGGAAACACCATATATTTT.

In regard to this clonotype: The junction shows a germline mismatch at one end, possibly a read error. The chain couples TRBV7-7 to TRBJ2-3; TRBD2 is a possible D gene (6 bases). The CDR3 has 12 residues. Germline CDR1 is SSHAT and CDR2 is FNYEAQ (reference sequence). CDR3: CASSLVGGTQYF. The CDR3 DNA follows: TGTGCTAGCAGCTTAGTCGGGGGAACGCAGTATTTT.

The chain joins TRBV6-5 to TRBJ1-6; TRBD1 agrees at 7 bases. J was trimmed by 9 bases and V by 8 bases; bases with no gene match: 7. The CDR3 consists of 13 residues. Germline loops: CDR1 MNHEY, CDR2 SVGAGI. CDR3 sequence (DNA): TGTGCCAGCCGTGGAGGGGGCACTTCACCCCTCCACTTT. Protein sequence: CASRGGGTSPLHF.

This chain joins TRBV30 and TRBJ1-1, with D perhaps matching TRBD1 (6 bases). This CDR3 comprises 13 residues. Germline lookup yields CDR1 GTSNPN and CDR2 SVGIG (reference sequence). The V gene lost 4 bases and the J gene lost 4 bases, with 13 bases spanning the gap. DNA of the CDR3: TGTGCCTGGACAGGGGATCGAAGCACTGAAGCTTTCTTT. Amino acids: CAWTGDRSTEAFF.

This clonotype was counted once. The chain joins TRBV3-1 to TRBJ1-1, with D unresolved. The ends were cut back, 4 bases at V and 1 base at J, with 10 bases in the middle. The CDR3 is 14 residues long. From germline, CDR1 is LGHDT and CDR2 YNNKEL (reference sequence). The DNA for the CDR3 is TGTGCCAGCAGCCCTCGAGGGTGGAACACTGAAGCTTTCTTT. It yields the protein CASSPRGWNTEAFF.

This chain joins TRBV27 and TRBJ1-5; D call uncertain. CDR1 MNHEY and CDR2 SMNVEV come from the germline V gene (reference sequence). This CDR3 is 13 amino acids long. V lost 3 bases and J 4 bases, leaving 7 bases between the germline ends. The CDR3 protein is CASSFGVNQPQHF. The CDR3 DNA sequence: TGTGCCAGCAGTTTCGGGGTGAATCAGCCCCAGCATTTT.

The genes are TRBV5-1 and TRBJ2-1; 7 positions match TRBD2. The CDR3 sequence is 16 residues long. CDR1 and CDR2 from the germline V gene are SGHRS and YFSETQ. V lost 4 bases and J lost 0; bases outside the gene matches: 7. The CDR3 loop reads CASSVSSGSSYNEQFF. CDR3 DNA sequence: TGCGCCAGCAGCGTATCTAGCGGCAGCTCCTACAATGAGCAGTTCTTC.

The CDR3 sequence is CASSLTSPRVEQYF. As DNA, the CDR3 is TGTGCCAGCAGCCTGACTAGTCCGCGTGTCGAGCAGTACTTC. The V and J genes are TRBV28 and TRBJ2-7, with a possible D match to TRBD2 (6 bases). Deletions cut 6 bases from V and 6 bases from J, with 18 bases between. This CDR3 spans 14 amino acids. The germline V gene encodes CDR1 MDHEN and CDR2 SYDVKM.

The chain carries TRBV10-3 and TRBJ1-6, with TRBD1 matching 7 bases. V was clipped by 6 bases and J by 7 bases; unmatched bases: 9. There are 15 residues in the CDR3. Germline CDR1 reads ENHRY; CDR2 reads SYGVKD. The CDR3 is CAIRARDSDNSPLHF. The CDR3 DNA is TGTGCCATCAGAGCCCGGGACAGTGACAATTCACCCCTCCACTTT.

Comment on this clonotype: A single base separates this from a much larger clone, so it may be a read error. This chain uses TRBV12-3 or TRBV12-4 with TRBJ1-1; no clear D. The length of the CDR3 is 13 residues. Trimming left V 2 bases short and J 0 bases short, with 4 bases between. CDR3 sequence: CASSLFVNTEAFF. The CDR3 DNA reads TGTGCCAGCAGTTTATTCGTGAACACTGAAGCTTTCTTT.

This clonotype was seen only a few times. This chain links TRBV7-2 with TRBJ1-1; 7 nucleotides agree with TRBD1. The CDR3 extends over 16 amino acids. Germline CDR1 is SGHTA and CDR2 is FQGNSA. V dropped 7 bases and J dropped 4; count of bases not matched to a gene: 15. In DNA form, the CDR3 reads TGTGCCAGCACCCCCATAGAGGGGGCGAGAATCACTGAAGCTTTCTTT. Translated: CASTPIEGARITEAFF.

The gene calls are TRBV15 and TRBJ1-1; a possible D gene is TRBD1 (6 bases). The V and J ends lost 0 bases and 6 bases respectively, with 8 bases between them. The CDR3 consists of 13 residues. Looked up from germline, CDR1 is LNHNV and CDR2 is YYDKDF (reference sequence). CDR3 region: CATSRDRGPEAFF. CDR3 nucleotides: TGTGCCACCAGCAGAGACAGGGGCCCTGAAGCTTTCTTT. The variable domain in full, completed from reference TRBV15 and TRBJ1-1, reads DAMVIQNPRYQVTQFGKPVTLSCSQTLNHNVMYWYQQKSSQAPKLLFHYYDKDFNNEADTPDNFQSRRPNTSFCFLDIRSPGLGDTAMYLCATSRDRGPEAFFGQGTRLTVV.

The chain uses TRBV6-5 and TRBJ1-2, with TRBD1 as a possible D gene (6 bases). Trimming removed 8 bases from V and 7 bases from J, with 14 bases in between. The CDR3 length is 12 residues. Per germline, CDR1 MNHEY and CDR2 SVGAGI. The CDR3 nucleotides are TGTGCCAGCTGGGAGGGGGTGAGTGGCTACACCTTC. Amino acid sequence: CASWEGVSGYTF.

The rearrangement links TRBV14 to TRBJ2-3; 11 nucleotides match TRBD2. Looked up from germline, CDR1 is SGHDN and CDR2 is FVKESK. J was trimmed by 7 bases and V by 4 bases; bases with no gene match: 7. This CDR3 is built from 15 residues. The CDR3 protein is CASSPTSGSIHTQYF. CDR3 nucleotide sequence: TGTGCCAGCAGCCCTACTAGCGGGAGCATTCATACGCAGTATTTT.

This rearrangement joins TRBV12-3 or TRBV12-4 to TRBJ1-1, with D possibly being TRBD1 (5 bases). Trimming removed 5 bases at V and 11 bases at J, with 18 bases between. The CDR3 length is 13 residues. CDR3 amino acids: CASSPRGTARAFF. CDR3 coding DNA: TGTGCCAGCAGTCCCCGGGGGACGGCTCGGGCTTTCTTT.

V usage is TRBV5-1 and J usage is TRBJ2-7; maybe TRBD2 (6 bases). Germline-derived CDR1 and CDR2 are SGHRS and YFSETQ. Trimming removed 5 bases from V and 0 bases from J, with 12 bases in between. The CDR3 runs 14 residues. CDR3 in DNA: TGCGCCAGCAGGGCGGAGGGAAGCTCCTACGAGCAGTACTTC. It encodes CASRAEGSSYEQYF.